This T cell receptor (beta chain) was documented in a study of radiation and T cells in renal cell carcinoma. Across the study: Nephrectomy followed 15 Gy stereotactic body radiation by 4 weeks.

The germline V gene has CDR1 WSHSY and CDR2 SAAADI. The CDR3 is made up of 13 amino acids. V was shortened by 5 bases and J by 6 bases, with 13 bases between the two germline ends. Here immunoSEQ multiplex PCR was the method, and the copy in TCRdb shows in-frame clones only, minus some. Of some 58,000 clones listed, just over 75% are singletons. Described time point: blood 2 weeks post-SBRT. Treatment reported: 15 Gy SBRT to primary tumor, nephrectomy 4 weeks later. This renal cell carcinoma was of the clear cell type. The sequencing here drew on blood, taken from a patient whose treatment included radiotherapy and nephrectomy. The TCR originated in a man in his 60s with renal cell carcinoma. V usage is TRBV10-2 and J usage is TRBJ1-2; D might be TRBD1 (5 bases). The CDR3 sequence: CASSLQGRDGYTF. In DNA, the CDR3 is TGCGCCAGCAGTTTGCAGGGTAGGGATGGCTACACCTTC.